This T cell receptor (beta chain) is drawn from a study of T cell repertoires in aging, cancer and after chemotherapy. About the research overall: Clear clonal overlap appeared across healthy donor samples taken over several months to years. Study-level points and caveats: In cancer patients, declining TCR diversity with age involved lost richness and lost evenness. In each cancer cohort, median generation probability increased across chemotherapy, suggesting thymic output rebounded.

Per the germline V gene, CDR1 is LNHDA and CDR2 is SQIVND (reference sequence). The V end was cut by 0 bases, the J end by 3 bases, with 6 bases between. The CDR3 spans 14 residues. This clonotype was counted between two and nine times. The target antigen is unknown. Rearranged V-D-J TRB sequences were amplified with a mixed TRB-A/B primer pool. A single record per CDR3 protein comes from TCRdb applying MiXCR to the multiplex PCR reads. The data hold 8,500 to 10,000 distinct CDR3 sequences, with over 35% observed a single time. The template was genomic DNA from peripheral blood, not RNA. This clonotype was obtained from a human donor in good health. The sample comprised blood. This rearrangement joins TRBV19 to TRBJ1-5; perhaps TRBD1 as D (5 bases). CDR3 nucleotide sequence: TGTGCCAGTAGTATAGACAGGGACAATCAGCCCCAGCATTTT. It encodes CASSIDRDNQPQHF.